The 10 T cell receptor beta chains in this list originate from one sample, sequenced in a study of shared clonotypes between healthy human individuals (dated by TCRdb to 2019 to 2021). Library creation used the immunoSEQ multiplex PCR assay. The table was pulled from immuneACCESS by TCRdb, which kept in-frame rearrangements only. Such tables lose some clones; where checked, under half of the loss comes from unresolved V genes, and the rest has no known cause. This sample is represented by 2 million to 2.5 million clones; 93% of them were singletons. The leading ten clones occupy about 0.39% of the sample. Sequences were obtained from naive CD4+ T cells from PBMCs. The intended sense of this specimen's cell subset or site label: CD45RA+ positively selected. The receptor set was obtained from a man aged 18 to 30 in good health. Some clones in this sample may be carry-over from other donors' samples.

The chain couples TRBV29-1 to TRBJ2-7, with 9 bases aligning to TRBD1. The junction had 8 bases not matched to a gene; V was cut back by 7 bases and J by 1 base. The CDR3 runs 14 residues. Per the germline V gene, CDR1 is SQVTM and CDR2 is ANQGSEA. The CDR3 spells CSAGGGQGSYEQYF. The CDR3 DNA is TGCAGCGCGGGCGGGGGACAGGGTTCCTACGAGCAGTACTTC.

The chain employs TRBV19 and TRBJ2-7; TRBD2 matches 9 bases. The CDR3 consists of 14 residues. The junction had 5 bases not matched to a gene; V was cut back by 6 bases and J by 2 bases. The germline V gene has CDR1 LNHDA and CDR2 SQIVND (reference sequence). The CDR3 bases are TGTGCCAGTAGGAGGCGGGAGGGCCCCTACGAGCAGTACTTC. Residues: CASRRREGPYEQYF.

The rearrangement joins TRBV11-2 to TRBJ2-2; D possibly uses TRBD1 or TRBD2 (5 bases each). CDR1 and CDR2 (germline): SGHAT, FQNNGV. CDR3 length: 15 residues. V lost 5 bases and J 4 bases, leaving 14 bases between the germline ends. The CDR3 loop is CASSLLGPATGELFF. CDR3 nucleotides: TGTGCCAGCAGCCTCCTGGGACCTGCCACCGGGGAGCTGTTTTTT. The complete variable domain, with remaining parts taken from reference TRBV11-2 and TRBJ2-2, reads EAGVAQSPRYKIIEKRQSVAFWCNPISGHATLYWYQQILGQGPKLLIQFQNNGVVDDSQLPKDRFSAERLKGVDSTLKIQPAKLEDSAVYLCASSLLGPATGELFFGEGSRLTVL.

In nucleotides, the CDR3 is TGCAGCGTTGAAGAGGGGAGGTCAGAAGCTTTCTTT. The encoded protein is CSVEEGRSEAFF. The chain links TRBV29-1 to TRBJ1-1; D is uncertain. The CDR3 runs to 12 residues. Germline CDR1 is SQVTM and CDR2 is ANQGSEA. Trimming took off 0 bases at V and 8 bases at J, with 10 bases between the two ends.

This chain joins TRBV6-6 and TRBJ2-1; D tentatively reads TRBD1 or TRBD2 (5 bases each). V gave up 6 bases and J gave up 0 bases, with 12 bases separating them. The germline V gene has CDR1 MNHNY and CDR2 SVGAGI (reference sequence). The CDR3 length is 15 residues. The CDR3 DNA is TGTGCCAGCAGGGGACGGACCTTCTCCTACAATGAGCAGTTCTTC. This sequence encodes CASRGRTFSYNEQFF.

A note on this clone: The sample contains more than one DNA sequence encoding this CDR3. This sequence joins TRBV9 and TRBJ2-3, with D possibly matching TRBD2 (5 bases). This CDR3 is built from 13 residues. CDR1 is SGDLS and CDR2 is YYNGEE in the germline V gene. V was clipped by 2 bases and J by 6 bases, with 10 bases between them. CDR3 sequence: CASSVGLADTQYF. CDR3 bases: TGTGCCAGCAGCGTGGGTCTAGCTGATACGCAGTATTTT.

The J gene is TRBJ1-5, the V gene TRBV6-5, with D possibly TRBD1 on 5 matching bases. CDR3 length: 15 amino acids. Trimming removed 5 bases from V and 4 bases from J, with 15 bases in between. Per germline, CDR1 MNHEY and CDR2 SVGAGI. This CDR3 is CASSPPGLMNQPQHF. CDR3 in DNA: TGTGCCAGCAGTCCCCCGGGACTGATGAATCAGCCCCAGCATTTT.

This clone has only a few counts. This CDR3 is CASSSGHRNTEAFF. In nucleotides, the CDR3 is TGTGCCAGCAGCTCGGGACACAGGAACACTGAAGCTTTCTTT. The chain couples TRBV7-3 to TRBJ1-1; maybe TRBD1 (6 bases). Germline-derived CDR1 and CDR2 are SGHTA and FQGTGA. The ends were cut back, 4 bases at V and 1 base at J, with 10 bases in the middle. The CDR3 extends over 14 amino acids.

This clone was detected only a few times. J is TRBJ1-1 and V is TRBV28, with D possibly TRBD1 on 6 matching bases. Per germline, CDR1 MDHEN and CDR2 SYDVKM. The CDR3 covers 14 residues. V was trimmed by 5 bases and J by 11 bases, leaving 21 bases between them. CDR3 amino acids: CASSRRDIPRGAFF. CDR3 coding DNA: TGTGCCAGCAGTCGTAGGGACATCCCACGCGGGGCTTTCTTT.

This clone is a singleton in its sample. Here the CDR3 reads CSALGQVEQYF. In DNA form, the CDR3 reads TGCAGTGCCTTAGGACAGGTCGAGCAGTACTTC. The chain recombines TRBV20-1 with TRBJ2-7; TRBD1 matches 7 bases. The CDR3 has 11 residues. Germline values: CDR1 DFQATT, CDR2 SNEGSKA (reference sequence). Losses at the gene ends were 6 bases for V and 6 bases for J; bases not matched to a gene: 5.